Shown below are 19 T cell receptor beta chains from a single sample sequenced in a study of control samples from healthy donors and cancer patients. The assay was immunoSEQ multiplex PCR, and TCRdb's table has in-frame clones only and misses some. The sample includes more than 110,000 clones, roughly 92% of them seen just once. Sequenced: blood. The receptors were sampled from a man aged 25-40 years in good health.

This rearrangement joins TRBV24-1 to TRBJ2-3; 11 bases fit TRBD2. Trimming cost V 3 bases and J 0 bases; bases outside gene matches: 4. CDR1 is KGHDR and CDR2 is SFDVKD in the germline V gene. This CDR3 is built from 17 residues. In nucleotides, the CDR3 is TGTGCCACCAGTGATCCGACTAGCGGGATAAGCACAGATACGCAGTATTTT. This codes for CATSDPTSGISTDTQYF.

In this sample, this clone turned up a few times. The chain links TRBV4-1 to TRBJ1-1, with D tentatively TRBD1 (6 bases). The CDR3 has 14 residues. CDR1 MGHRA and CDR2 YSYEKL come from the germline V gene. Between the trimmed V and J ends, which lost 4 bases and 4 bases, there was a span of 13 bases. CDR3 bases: TGCGCCAGCAGCCGAGGGGTGGGGGCCACTGAAGCTTTCTTT. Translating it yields CASSRGVGATEAFF.

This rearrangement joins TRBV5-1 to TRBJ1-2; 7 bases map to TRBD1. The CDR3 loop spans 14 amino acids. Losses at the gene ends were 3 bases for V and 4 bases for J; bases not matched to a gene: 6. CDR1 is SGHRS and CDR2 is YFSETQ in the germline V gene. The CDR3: CASSSQGTGYGYTF. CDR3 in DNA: TGCGCCAGCAGCTCACAGGGGACGGGCTATGGCTACACCTTC. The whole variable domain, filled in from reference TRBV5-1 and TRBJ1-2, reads KAGVTQTPRYLIKTRGQQVTLSCSPISGHRSVSWYQQTPGQGLQFLFEYFSETQRNKGNFPGRFSGRQFSNSRSEMNVSTLELGDSALYLCASSSQGTGYGYTFGSGTRLTVV.

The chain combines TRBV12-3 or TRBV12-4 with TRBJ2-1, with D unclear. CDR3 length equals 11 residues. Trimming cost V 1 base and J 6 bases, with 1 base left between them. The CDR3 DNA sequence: TGTGCCAGCAGTTTAGGCAATGAGCAGTTCTTC. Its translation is CASSLGNEQFF.

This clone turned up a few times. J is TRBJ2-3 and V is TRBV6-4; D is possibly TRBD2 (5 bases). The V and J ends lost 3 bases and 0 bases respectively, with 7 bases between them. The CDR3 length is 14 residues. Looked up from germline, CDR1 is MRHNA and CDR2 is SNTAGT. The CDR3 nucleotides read TGTGCCAGCAGTGAAGGCGGGAGCACAGATACGCAGTATTTT. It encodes CASSEGGSTDTQYF.

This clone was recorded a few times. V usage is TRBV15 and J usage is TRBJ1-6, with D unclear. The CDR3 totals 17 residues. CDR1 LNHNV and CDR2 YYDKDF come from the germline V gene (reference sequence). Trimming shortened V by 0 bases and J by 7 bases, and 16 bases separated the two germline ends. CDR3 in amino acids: CATSREGIPTGNSPLHF. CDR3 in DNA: TGTGCCACCAGCAGAGAGGGCATCCCGACCGGCAATTCACCCCTCCACTTT.

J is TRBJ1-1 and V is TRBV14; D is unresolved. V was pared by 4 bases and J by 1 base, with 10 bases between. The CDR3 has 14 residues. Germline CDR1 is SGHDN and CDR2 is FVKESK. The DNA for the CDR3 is TGTGCCAGCAGCCTTCGATACACGAACACTGAAGCTTTCTTT. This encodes CASSLRYTNTEAFF.

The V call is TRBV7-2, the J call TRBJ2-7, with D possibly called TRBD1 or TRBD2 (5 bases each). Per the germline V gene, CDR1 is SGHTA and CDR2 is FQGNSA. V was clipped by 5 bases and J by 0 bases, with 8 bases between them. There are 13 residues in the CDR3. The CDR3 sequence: CASSRDGSYEQYF. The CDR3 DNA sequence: TGTGCCAGCAGCCGGGACGGCTCCTACGAGCAGTACTTC.

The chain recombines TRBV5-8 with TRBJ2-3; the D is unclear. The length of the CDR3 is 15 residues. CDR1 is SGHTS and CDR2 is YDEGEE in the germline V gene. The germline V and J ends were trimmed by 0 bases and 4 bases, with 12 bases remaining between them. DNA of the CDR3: TGTGCCAGCAGCTTGGAGGATGCGAGATCAGATACGCAGTATTTT. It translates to CASSLEDARSDTQYF.

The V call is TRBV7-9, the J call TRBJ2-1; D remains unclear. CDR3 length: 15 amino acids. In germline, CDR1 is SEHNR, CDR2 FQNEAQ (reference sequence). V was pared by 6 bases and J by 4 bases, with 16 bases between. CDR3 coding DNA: TGTGCCAGCAGGCATGCTCGGTTAGGATACAATGAGCAGTTCTTC. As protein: CASRHARLGYNEQFF.

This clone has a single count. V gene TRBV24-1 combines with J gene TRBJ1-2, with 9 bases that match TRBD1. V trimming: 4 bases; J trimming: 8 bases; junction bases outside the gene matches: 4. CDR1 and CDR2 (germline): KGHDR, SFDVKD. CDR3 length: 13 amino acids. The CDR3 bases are TGTGCCACCAGTGACGGGACAGGGCTCGGCTACACCTTC. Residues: CATSDGTGLGYTF.

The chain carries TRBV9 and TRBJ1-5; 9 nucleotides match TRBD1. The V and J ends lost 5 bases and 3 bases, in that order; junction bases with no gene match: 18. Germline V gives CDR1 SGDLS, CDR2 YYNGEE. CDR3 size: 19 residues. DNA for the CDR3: TGTGCCAGCAGAAGAGGGCTGGGACAGGGTGAATTCTTCAATCAGCCCCAGCATTTT. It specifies CASRRGLGQGEFFNQPQHF.

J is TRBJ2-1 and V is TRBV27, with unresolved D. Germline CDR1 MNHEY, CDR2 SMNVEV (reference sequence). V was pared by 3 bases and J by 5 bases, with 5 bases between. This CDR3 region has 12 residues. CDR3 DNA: TGTGCCAGCAGTTTTGTAAACAATGAGCAGTTCTTC. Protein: CASSFVNNEQFF.

The CDR3 spells CASSIRTGTYEQYF. The CDR3, as DNA: TGTGCCAGCAGCATAAGGACGGGAACCTACGAGCAGTACTTC. The chain combines TRBV7-2 with TRBJ2-7; possibly TRBD2 for D (5 bases). The CDR3 loop spans 14 amino acids. Trimming took off 5 bases at V and 2 bases at J, with 13 bases between the two ends. Germline lookup yields CDR1 SGHTA and CDR2 FQGNSA. The full variable domain, with the rest looked up from reference TRBV7-2 and TRBJ2-7, is GAGVSQSPSNKVTEKGKDVELRCDPISGHTALYWYRQSLGQGLEFLIYFQGNSAPDKSGLPSDRFSAERTGGSVSTLTIQRTQQEDSAVYLCASSIRTGTYEQYFGPGTRLTVT.

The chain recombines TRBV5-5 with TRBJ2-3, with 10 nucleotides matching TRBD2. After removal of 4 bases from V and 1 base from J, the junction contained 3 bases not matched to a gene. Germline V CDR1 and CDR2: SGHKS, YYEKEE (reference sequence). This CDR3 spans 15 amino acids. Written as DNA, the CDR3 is TGTGCCAGCAGCCGGACTAGCGGACGCACAGATACGCAGTATTTT. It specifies CASSRTSGRTDTQYF. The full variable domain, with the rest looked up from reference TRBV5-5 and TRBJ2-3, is DAGVTQSPTHLIKTRGQQVTLRCSPISGHKSVSWYQQVLGQGPQFIFQYYEKEERGRGNFPDRFSARQFPNYSSELNVNALLLGDSALYLCASSRTSGRTDTQYFGPGTRLTVL.

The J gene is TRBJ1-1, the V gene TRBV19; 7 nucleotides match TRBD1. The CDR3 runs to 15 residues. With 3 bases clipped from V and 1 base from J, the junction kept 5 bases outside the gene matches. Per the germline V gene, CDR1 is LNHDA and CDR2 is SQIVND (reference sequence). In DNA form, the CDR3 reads TGTGCCAGTAGTATTGAGGGGGCCTCGAACACTGAAGCTTTCTTT. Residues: CASSIEGASNTEAFF.

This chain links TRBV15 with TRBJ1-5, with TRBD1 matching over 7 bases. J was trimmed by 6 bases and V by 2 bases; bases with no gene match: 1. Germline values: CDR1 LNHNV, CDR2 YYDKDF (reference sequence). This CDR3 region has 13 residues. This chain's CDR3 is CATSRTGVQPQHF. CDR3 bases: TGTGCCACCAGCAGAACAGGGGTTCAGCCCCAGCATTTT.

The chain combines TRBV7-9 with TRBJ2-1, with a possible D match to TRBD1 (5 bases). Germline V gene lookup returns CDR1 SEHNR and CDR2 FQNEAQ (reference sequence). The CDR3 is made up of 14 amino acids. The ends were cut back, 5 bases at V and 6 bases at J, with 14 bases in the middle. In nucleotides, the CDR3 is TGTGCCAGCAGCGGGGCGGAGAGCTTCAATGAGCAGTTCTTC. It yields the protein CASSGAESFNEQFF.

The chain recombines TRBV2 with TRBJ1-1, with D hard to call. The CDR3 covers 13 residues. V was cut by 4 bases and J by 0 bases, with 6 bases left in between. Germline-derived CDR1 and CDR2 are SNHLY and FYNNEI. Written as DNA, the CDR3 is TGTGCCAGCAGTGTCCAGCTGAACACTGAAGCTTTCTTT. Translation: CASSVQLNTEAFF.